This is a list of T cell receptor beta chains from one sample in a study of T cells after yellow fever vaccination. From the 5' RACE reads, TCRdb called clonotypes with MiXCR, one entry per CDR3 protein. The sample lists about 260,000 distinct CDR3 sequences; over 10% were seen once. This specimen consisted of CD4+ T cells sorted from PBMCs, obtained 45 days after the yellow fever booster vaccination. The receptor set was obtained from a man under 40 who received the YFV17D yellow fever vaccine. The CDR3 runs from the conserved cysteine through the conserved F or W. D genes are given only for firm matches. The size field is filled for only some rows; it gives once, few, many or a size class.

TRBJ2-3 | TRBD2 | TRBV29-1 | 15 | few | CSAQRFAGVQDTQYF | TGCAGCGCACAGCGGTTTGCGGGAGTTCAAGATACGCAGTATTTT
TRBJ2-1 | NA | TRBV12-3/TRBV12-4 | 10 | few | CAIRANEQFF | TGTGCCATTAGAGCCAATGAGCAGTTCTTC
TRBJ1-5 | NA | TRBV12-3/TRBV12-4 | 12 | few | CASRQGNQPQHF | TGTGCCAGCAGACAAGGCAATCAGCCCCAGCATTTT
TRBJ2-7 | TRBD1 | TRBV10-2 | 15 | NA | CASSEIRQGTYEQYF | TGCGCCAGCAGTGAGATTCGACAGGGGACCTACGAGCAGTACTTC
TRBJ2-1 | TRBD2 | TRBV20-1 | 13 | few | CSAYRDYYNEQFF | TGCAGTGCTTACCGGGACTACTACAATGAGCAGTTCTTC
TRBJ2-7 | NA | TRBV10-2 | 12 | few | CASTPGLYEQYF | TGCGCCAGCACCCCGGGACTTTACGAGCAGTACTTC
TRBJ2-7 | NA | TRBV4-2 | 14 | NA | CASSQDSPPYEQYF | TGTGCCAGCAGCCAAGATTCCCCTCCTTACGAGCAGTACTTC
TRBJ2-3 | TRBD2 | TRBV20-1 | 13 | NA | CSAWTSPTDTQYF | TGCAGTGCTTGGACTAGCCCGACAGATACGCAGTATTTT
TRBJ2-5 | TRBD2 | TRBV29-1 | 13 | NA | CSLSRSGRETQYF | TGCAGCCTCTCGAGAAGCGGGAGAGAGACCCAGTACTTC
TRBJ2-3 | NA | TRBV14 | 13 | few | CASSPLSGDTQYF | TGTGCCAGCAGCCCCCTGAGCGGAGATACGCAGTATTTT
TRBJ2-7 | NA | TRBV7-2 | 13 | NA | CASSPIVAGEQYF | TGTGCCAGCAGCCCGATTGTAGCTGGCGAGCAGTACTTC